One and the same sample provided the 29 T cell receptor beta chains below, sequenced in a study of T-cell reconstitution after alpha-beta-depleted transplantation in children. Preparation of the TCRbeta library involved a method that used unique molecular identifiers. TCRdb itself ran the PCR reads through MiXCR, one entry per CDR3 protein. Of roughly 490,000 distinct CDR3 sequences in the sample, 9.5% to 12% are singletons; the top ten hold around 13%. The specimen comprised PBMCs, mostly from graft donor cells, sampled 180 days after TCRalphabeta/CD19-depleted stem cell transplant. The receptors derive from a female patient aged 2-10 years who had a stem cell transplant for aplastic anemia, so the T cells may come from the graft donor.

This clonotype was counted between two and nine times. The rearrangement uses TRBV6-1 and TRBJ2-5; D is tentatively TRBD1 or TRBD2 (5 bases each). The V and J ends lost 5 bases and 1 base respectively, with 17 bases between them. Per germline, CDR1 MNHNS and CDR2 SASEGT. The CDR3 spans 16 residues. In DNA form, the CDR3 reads TGTGCCAGCAGTCCCGGGACCCTGACCTTCCAAGAGACCCAGTACTTC. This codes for CASSPGTLTFQETQYF.

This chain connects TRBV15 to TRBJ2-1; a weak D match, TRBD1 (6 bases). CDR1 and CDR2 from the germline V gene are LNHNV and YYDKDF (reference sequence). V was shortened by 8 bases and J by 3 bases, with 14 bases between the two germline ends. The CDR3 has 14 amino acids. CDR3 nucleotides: TGTGCCACCGGGACAACTACGGACTACAATGAGCAGTTCTTC. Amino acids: CATGTTTDYNEQFF.

The CDR3 DNA follows: TGTGCCAGCAGTTTGGGCCCGGGACCCCTTCAGGCCCAGTACTTC. Protein product: CASSLGPGPLQAQYF. The gene calls are TRBV28 and TRBJ2-5; TRBD1 or TRBD2 may be the D gene (5 bases each). Trimming stripped 3 bases from V and 9 bases from J, with 20 bases between. The CDR3 sequence is 15 residues long. Per the germline V gene, CDR1 is MDHEN and CDR2 is SYDVKM.

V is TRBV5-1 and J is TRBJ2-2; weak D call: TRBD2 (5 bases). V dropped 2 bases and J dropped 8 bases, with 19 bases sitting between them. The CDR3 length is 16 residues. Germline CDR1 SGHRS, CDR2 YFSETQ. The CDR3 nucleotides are TGCGCCAGCAGCTTTGGATGGCCGAATCGCGGGGGGGAGCTGTTTTTT. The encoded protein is CASSFGWPNRGGELFF.

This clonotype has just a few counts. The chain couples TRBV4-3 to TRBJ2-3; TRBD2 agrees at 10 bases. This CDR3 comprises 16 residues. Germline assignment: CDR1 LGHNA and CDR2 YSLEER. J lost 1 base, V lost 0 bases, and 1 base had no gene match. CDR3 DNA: TGCGCCAGCAGCCAAGAAGGACTAGCGGGCACAGATACGCAGTATTTT. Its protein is CASSQEGLAGTDTQYF.

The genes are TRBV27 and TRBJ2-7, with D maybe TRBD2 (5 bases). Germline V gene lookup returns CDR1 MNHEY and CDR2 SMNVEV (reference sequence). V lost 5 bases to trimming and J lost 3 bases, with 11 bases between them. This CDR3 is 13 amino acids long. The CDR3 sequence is CASSENSGYEQYF. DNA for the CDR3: TGTGCCAGCAGTGAGAACAGCGGCTACGAGCAGTACTTC.

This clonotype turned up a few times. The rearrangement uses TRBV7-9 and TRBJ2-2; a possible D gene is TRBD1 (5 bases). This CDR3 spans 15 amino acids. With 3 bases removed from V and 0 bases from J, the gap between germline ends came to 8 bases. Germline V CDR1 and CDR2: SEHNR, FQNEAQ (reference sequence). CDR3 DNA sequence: TGTGCCAGCAGCTTGAGGACAACGAACACCGGGGAGCTGTTTTTT. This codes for CASSLRTTNTGELFF.

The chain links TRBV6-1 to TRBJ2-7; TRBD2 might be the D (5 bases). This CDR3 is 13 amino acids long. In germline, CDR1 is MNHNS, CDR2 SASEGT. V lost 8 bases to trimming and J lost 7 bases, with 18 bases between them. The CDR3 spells CASRRGGSEEQYV. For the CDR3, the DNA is TGTGCCAGCCGGCGAGGAGGATCTGAGGAGCAGTACGTC.

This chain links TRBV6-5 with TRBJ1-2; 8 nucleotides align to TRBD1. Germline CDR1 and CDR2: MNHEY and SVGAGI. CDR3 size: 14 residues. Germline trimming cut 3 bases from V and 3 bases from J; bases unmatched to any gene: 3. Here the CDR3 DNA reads TGTGCCAGCAGTTATCAGGGGGCTGACTATGGCTACACCTTC. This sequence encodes CASSYQGADYGYTF.

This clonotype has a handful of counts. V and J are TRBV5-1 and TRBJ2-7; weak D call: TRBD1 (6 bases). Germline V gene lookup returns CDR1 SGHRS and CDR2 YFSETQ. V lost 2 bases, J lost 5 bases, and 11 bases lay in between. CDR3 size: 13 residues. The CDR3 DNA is TGCGCCAGCAGCTTTGGCAGGGGCGACGAGCAGTACGTC. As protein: CASSFGRGDEQYV.

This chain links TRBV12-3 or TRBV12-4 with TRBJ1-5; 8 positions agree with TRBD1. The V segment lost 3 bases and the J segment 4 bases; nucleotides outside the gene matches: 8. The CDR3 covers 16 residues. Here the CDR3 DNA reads TGTGCCAGCAGTTTTGGGATACGACAGGGGAATCAGCCCCAGCATTTT. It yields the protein CASSFGIRQGNQPQHF.

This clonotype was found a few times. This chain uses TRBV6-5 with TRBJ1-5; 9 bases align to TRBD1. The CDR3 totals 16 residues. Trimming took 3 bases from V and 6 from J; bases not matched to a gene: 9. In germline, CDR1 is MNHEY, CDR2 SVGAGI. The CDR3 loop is CASSYSIQGAGQPQHF. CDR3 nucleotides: TGTGCCAGCAGTTATTCCATACAGGGGGCAGGTCAGCCCCAGCATTTT.

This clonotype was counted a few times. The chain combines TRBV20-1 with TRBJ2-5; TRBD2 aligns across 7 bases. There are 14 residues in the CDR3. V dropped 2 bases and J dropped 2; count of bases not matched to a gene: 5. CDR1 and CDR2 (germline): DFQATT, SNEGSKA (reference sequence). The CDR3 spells CSARPAGSQETQYF. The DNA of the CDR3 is TGCAGTGCTAGACCAGCGGGGTCGCAAGAGACCCAGTACTTC.

This CDR3 reads CASSQEGTGGGKTQYF. The CDR3, as DNA: TGTGCCAGCAGCCAAGAGGGGACAGGTGGGGGAAAGACCCAGTACTTC. The chain is built from TRBV4-2 and TRBJ2-5, with 8 bases fitting TRBD1. The V gene's germline CDR1 is LGHNA and CDR2 YNFKEQ. The CDR3 contains 16 residues. The junction had 9 bases not matched to a gene; V was cut back by 0 bases and J by 6 bases.

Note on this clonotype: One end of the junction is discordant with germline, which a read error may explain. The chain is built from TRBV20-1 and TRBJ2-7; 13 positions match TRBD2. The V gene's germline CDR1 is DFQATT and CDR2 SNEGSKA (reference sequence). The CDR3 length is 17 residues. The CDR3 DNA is TGCAGTGCTAGAGATCTTGGGGGACTAGCGGGGTCCTACAAGCAGTACTTC. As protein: CSARDLGGLAGSYKQYF.

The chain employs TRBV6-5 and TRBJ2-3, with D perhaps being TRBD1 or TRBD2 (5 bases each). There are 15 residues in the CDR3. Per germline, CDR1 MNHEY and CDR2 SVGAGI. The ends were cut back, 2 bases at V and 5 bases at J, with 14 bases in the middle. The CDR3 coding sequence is TGTGCCAGCAGTTACCGCTGGGGGTGGGGAGATACGCAGTATTTT. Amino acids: CASSYRWGWGDTQYF.

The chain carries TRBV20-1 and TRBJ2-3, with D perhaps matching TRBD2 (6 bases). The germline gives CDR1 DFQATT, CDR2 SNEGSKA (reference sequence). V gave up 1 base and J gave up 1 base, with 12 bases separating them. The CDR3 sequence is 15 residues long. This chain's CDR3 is CSARGFGSRTDTQYF. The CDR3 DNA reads TGCAGTGCTAGAGGATTCGGGAGTCGCACAGATACGCAGTATTTT.

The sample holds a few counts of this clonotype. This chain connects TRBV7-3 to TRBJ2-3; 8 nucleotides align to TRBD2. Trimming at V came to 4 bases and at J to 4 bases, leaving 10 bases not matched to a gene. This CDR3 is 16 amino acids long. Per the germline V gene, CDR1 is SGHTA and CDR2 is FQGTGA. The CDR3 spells CASSSASSGRADTQYF. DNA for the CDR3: TGTGCCAGCAGCTCAGCCTCAAGCGGGAGAGCAGATACGCAGTATTTT.

CDR3 coding DNA: TGCAGTGCTAGAGAAGCGGGGGCCTCCTACGAGCAGTACGTC. Residues: CSAREAGASYEQYV. The chain carries TRBV20-1 and TRBJ2-7; 8 positions match TRBD2. CDR1 and CDR2 (germline): DFQATT, SNEGSKA (reference sequence). V was pared by 0 bases and J by 0 bases, with 1 base of the junction left unmatched. The CDR3 covers 14 residues.

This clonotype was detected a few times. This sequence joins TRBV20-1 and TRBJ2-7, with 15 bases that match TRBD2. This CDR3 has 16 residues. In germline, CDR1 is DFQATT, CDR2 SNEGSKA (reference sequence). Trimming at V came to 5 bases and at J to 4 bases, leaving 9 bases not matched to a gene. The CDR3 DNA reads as TGCAGTGCTCATCGGACTAGCGGGAGGGGCGGGTACGAGCAGTACTTC. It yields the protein CSAHRTSGRGGYEQYF.

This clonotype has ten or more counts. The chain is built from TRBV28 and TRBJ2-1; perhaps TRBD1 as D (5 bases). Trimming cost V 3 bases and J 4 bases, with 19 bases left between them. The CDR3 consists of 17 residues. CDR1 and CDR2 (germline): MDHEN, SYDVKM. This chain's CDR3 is CASSFERWGPLYNEQFF. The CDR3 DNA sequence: TGTGCCAGCAGTTTTGAGCGTTGGGGCCCCCTATACAATGAGCAGTTCTTC.

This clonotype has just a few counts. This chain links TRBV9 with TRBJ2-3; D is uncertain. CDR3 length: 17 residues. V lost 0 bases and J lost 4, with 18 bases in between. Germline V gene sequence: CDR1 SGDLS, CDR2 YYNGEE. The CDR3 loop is CASSVGNNFPTPDTQYF. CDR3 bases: TGTGCCAGCAGCGTAGGCAATAACTTCCCGACGCCAGATACGCAGTATTTT.

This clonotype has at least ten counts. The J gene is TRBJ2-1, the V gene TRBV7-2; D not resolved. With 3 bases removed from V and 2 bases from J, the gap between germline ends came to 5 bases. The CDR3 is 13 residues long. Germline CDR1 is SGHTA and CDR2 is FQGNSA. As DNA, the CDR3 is TGTGCCAGCAGCTTTGCCGCCTACAATGAGCAGTTCTTC. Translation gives CASSFAAYNEQFF.

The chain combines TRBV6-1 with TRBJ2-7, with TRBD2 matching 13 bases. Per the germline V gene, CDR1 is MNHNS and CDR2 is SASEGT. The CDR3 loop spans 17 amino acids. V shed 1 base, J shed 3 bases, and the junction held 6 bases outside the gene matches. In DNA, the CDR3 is TGTGCCAGCAGTGAAGAACTGGGACTAGCGGGATACTACGAGCAGTACGTC. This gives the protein CASSEELGLAGYYEQYV.

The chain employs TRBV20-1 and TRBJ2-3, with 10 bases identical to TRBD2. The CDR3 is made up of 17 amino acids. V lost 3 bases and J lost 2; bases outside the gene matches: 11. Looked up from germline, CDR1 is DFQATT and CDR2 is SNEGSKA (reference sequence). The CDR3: CSARAPISGRLTDTQYF. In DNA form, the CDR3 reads TGCAGTGCTAGGGCCCCCATTAGCGGGAGGCTCACAGATACGCAGTATTTT.

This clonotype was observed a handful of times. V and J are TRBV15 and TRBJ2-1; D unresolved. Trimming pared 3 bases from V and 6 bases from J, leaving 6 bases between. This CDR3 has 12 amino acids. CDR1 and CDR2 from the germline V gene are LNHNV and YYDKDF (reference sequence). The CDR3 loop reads CATSSVRNEQFF. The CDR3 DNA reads TGTGCCACCAGCAGCGTTCGCAATGAGCAGTTCTTC.

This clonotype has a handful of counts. CDR3 bases: TGTGCCAGCAGCTTAGAGGCTAGCGGGGGCTCCGAGCAGTACGTC. This sequence encodes CASSLEASGGSEQYV. This sequence joins TRBV7-2 and TRBJ2-7; 10 bases fit TRBD2. Germline values: CDR1 SGHTA, CDR2 FQGNSA. The CDR3 covers 15 residues. V was clipped by 1 base and J by 6 bases; unmatched bases: 6.

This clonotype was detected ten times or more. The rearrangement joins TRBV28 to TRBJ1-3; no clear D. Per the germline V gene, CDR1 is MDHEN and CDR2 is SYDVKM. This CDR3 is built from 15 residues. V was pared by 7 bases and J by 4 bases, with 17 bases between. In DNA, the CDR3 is TGTGCCAGCACCTACTACCGGACCGGCGGAAACACCATATATTTT. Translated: CASTYYRTGGNTIYF.

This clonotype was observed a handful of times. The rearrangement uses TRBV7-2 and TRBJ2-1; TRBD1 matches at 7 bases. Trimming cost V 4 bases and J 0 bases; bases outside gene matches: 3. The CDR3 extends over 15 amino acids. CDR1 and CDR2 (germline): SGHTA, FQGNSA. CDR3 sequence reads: CASSWDSDSYNEQFF. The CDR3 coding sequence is TGTGCCAGCAGCTGGGACAGCGACTCCTACAATGAGCAGTTCTTC.